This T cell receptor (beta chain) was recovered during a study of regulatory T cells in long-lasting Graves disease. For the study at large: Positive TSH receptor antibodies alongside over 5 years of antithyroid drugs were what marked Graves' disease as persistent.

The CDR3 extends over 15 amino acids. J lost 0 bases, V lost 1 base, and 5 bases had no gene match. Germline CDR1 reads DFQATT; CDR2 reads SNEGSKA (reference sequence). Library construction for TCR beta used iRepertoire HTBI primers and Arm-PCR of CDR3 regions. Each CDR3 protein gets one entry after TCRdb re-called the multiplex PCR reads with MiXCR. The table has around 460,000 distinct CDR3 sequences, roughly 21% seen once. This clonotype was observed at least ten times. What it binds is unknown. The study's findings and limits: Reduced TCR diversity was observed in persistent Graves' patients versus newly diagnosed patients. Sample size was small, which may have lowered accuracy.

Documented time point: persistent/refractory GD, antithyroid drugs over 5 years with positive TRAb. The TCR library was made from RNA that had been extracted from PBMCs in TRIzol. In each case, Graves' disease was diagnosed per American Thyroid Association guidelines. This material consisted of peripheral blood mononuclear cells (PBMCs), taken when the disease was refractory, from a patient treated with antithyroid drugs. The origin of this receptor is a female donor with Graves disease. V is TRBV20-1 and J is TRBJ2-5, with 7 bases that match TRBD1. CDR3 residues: CSARAEDRYQETQYF. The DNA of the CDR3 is TGCAGTGCTAGAGCCGAGGACAGGTACCAAGAGACCCAGTACTTC.